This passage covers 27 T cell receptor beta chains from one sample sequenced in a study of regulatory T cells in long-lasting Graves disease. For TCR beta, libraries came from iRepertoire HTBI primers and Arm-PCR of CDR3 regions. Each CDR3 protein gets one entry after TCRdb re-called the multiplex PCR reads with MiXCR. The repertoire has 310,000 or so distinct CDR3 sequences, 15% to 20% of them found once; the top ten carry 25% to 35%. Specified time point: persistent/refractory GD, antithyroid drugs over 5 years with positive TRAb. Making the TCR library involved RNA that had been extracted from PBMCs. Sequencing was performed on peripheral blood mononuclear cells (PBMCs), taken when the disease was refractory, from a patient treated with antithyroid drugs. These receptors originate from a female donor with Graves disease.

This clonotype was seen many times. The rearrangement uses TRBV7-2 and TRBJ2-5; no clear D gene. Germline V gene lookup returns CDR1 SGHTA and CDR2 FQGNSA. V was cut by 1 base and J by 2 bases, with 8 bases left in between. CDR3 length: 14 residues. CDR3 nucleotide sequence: TGTGCCAGCAGCTTAGTAGTGGCACAAGAGACCCAGTACTTC. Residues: CASSLVVAQETQYF.

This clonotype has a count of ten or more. The CDR3 sequence: CAWTDRGWTEAFF. CDR3 DNA: TGTGCCTGGACCGACAGGGGATGGACTGAAGCTTTCTTT. The chain recombines TRBV30 with TRBJ1-1; 8 bases map to TRBD1. From germline, CDR1 is GTSNPN and CDR2 SVGIG (reference sequence). CDR3 length: 13 residues. V lost 4 bases to trimming and J lost 5 bases; unmatched junction nucleotides: 6.

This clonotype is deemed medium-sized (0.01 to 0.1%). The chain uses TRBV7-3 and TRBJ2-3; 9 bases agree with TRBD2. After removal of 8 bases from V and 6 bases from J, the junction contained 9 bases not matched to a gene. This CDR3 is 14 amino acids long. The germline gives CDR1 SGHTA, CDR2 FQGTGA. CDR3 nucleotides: TGTGCCAGCTCTTCGGGACTAGCTACTGATACGCAGTATTTT. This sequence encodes CASSSGLATDTQYF.

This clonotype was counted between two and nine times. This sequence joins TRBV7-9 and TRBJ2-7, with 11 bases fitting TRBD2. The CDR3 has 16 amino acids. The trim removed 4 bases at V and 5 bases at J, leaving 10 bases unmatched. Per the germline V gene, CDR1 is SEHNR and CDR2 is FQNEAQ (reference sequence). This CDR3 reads CASSSPVSGRVHEQYF. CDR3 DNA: TGTGCCAGCAGCTCACCCGTTAGCGGGAGGGTCCACGAGCAGTACTTC.

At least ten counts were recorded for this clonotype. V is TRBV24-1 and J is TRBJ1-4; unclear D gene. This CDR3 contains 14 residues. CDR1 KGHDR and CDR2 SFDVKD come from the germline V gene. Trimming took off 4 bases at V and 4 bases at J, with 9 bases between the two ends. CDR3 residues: CATSDAVNNEKLFF. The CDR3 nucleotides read TGTGCCACCAGTGACGCAGTGAATAATGAAAAACTGTTTTTT.

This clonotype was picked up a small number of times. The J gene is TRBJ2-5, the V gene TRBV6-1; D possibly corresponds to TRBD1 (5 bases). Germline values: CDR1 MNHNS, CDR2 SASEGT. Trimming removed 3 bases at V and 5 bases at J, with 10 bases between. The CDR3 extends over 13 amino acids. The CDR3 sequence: CASSDRETETQYF. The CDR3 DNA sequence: TGTGCCAGCAGTGACAGGGAAACGGAGACCCAGTACTTC.

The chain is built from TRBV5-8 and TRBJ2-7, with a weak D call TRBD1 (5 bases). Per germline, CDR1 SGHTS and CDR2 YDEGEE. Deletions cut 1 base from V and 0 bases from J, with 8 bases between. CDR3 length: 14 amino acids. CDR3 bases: TGTGCCAGCAGCTTGCAGGACAACTCCTACGAGCAGTACTTC. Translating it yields CASSLQDNSYEQYF.

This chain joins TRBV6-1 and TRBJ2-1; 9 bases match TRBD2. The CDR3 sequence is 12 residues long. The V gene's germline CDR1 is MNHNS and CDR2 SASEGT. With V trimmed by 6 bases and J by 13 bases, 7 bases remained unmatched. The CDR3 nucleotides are TGTGCCAGCAGCCCCGGGCTAGCGGGACAGTTCTTC. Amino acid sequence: CASSPGLAGQFF.

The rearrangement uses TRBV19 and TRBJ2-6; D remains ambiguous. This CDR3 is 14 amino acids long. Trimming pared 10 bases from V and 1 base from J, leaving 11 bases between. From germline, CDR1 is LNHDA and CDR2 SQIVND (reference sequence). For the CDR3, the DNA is TGTGCCACCCTTGACCCATCTGGGGCCAACGTCCTGACTTTC. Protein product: CATLDPSGANVLTF.

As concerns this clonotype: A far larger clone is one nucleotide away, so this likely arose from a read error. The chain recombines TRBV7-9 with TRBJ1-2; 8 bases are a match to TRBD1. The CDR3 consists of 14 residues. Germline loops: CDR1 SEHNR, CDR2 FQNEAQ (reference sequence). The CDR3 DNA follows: TGTGCCCGCAGCCGGGACAGGCTGAACTATGGCTACACCTTC. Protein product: CARSRDRLNYGYTF.

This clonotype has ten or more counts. CDR3 residues: CASRTYGGTEAYEQYF. DNA of the CDR3: TGTGCCAGCAGGACATACGGGGGCACGGAGGCCTACGAGCAGTACTTC. This chain uses TRBV6-1 with TRBJ2-7; either TRBD1 or TRBD2 may fit D (6 bases each). The V end was cut by 6 bases, the J end by 2 bases, with 20 bases between. The CDR3 runs 16 residues. Germline CDR1 is MNHNS and CDR2 is SASEGT.

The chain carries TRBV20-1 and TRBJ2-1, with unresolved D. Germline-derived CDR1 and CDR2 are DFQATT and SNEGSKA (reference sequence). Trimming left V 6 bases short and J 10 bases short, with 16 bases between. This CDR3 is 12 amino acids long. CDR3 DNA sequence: TGCAGTGCGTCGTACCCCAGAAGGGAGCAGTTCTTC. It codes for CSASYPRREQFF.

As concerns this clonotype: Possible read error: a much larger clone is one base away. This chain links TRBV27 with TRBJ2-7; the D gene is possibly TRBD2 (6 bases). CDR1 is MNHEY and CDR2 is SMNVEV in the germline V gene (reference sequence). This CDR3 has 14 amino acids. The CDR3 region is CTSSRDGTLGEQYF. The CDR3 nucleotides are TGTACCAGCAGCCGAGACGGGACTCTGGGAGAGCAGTACTTC.

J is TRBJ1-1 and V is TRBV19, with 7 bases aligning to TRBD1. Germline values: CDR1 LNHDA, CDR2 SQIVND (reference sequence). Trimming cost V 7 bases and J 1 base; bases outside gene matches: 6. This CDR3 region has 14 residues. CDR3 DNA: TGTGCCAGTATCTCCGACAGGGCGAACACTGAAGCTTTCTTT. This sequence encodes CASISDRANTEAFF.

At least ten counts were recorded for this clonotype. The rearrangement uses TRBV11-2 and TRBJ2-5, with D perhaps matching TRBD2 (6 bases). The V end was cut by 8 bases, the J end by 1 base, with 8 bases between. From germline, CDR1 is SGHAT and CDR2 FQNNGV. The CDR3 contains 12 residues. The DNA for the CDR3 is TGTGCCAGCGTGGGGGGCCAAGAGACCCAGTACTTC. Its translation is CASVGGQETQYF.

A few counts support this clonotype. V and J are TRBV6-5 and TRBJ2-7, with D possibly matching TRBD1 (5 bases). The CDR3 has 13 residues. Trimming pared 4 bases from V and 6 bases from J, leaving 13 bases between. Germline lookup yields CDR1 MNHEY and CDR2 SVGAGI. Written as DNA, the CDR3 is TGTGCCAGCAGTTTAAGGGCAGGGCGCGAGCAGTACTTC. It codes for CASSLRAGREQYF.

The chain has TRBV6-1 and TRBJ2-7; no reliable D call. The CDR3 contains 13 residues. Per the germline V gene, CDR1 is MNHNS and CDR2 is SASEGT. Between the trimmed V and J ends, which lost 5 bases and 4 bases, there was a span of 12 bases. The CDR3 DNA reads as TGTGCCAGCAGTAAATTTAAGGAATACGAGCAGTACTTC. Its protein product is CASSKFKEYEQYF.

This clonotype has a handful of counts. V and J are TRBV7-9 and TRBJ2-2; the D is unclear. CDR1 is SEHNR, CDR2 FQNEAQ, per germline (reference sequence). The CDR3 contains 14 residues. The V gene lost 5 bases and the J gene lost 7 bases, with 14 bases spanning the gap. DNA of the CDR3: TGTGCCAGCAGCCCGACTTCCCCCCTCGGGGAGCTGTTTTTT. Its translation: CASSPTSPLGELFF.

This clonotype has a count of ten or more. CDR3 in DNA: TGTGCCACCAGTCCGAAGGGATATAGCAATCAGCCCCAGCATTTT. This encodes CATSPKGYSNQPQHF. This rearrangement joins TRBV24-1 to TRBJ1-5; D unresolved. Trimming removed 6 bases from V and 0 bases from J, with 11 bases in between. Germline V gene sequence: CDR1 KGHDR, CDR2 SFDVKD. The CDR3 runs 15 residues.

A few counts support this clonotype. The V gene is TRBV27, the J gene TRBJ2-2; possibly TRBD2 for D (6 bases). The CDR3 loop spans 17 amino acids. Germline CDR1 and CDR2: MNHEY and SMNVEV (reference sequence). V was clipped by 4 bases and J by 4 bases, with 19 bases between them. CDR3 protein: CASSSPLRRGFTGELFF. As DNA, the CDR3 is TGTGCCAGCAGTTCCCCTCTCCGGCGGGGATTCACCGGGGAGCTGTTTTTT.

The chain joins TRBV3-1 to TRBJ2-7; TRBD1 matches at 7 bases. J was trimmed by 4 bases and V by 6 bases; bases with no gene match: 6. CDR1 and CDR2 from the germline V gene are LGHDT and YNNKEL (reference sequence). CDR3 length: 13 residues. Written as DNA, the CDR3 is TGTGCCAGCAGGCGCAGGGGGTCGTACGAGCAGTACTTC. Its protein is CASRRRGSYEQYF.

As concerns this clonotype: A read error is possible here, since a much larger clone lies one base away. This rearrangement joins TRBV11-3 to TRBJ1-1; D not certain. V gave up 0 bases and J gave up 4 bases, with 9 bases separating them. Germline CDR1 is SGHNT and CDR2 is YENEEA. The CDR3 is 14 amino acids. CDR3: CASSLDEGCTEAFF. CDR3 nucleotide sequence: TGTGCCAGCAGCTTAGATGAGGGATGCACTGAAGCTTTCTTT.

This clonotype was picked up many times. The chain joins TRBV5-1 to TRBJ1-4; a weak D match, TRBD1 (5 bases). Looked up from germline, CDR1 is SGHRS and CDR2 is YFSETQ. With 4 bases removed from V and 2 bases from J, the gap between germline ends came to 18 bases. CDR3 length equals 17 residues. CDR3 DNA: TGCGCCAGCAGCCCCCGCGGGGGTACGTCGACTAATGAAAAACTGTTTTTT. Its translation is CASSPRGGTSTNEKLFF.

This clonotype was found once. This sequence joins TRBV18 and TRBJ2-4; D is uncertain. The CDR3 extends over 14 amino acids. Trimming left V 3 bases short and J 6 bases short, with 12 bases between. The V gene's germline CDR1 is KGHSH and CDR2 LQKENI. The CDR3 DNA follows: TGTGCCAGCTCACCCCAGTACGACCTAAACATTCAGTACTTC. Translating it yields CASSPQYDLNIQYF.

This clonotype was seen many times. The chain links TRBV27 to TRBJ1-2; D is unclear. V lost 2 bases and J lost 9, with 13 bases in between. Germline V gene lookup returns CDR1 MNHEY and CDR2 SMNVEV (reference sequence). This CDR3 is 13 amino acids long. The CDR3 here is CASSLNGWQSYTF. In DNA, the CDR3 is TGTGCCAGCAGTTTAAATGGATGGCAAAGCTACACCTTC.

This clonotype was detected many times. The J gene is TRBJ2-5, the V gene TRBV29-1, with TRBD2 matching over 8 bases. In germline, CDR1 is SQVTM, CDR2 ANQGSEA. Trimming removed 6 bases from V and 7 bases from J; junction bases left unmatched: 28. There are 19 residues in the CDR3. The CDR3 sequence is CSVKERFPSAGGSFGTQYF. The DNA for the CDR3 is TGCAGCGTGAAAGAGCGGTTCCCATCCGCGGGAGGTTCCTTCGGGACCCAGTACTTC.

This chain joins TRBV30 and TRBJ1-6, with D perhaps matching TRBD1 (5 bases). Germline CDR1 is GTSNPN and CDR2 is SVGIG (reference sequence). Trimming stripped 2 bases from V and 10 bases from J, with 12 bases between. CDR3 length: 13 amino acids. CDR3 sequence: CAWSSRAQSPLHF. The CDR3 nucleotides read TGTGCCTGGAGTAGCAGGGCCCAATCACCCCTCCACTTT.